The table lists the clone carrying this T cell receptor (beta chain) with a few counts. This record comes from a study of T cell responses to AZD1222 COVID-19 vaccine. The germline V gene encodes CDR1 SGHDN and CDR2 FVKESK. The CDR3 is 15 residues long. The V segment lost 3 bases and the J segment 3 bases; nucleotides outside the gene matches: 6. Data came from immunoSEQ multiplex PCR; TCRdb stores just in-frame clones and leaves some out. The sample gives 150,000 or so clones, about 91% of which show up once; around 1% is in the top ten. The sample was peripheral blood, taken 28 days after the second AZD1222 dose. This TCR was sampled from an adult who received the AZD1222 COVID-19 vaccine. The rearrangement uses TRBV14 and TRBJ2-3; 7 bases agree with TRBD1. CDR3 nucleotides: TGTGCCAGCAGCCATGACAGGGCATGGACAGATACGCAGTATTTT. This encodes CASSHDRAWTDTQYF.